The rows below give T cell receptor beta chains drawn from one sample of a study of T-cell memory formation after mild COVID-19. TCRdb re-called the 5' RACE reads through MiXCR, storing one row per CDR3 protein. The table lists around 200,000 distinct CDR3 sequences, roughly 20% of them singletons. The specimen was PBMCs or a T cell subset sorted from them (not recorded which). The source is a man between 18 and 29 years old who had mild COVID-19 (a few samples of this study predate the infection). Cell type and time point are not known. Each CDR3 is given with its conserved first and last residue. A D gene is named only where the DNA matches it firmly. Size is omitted from some rows. Given values are once, few, many or a class for expanded clones.

v_gene: TRBV12-3/TRBV12-4
abundance: few
d_gene: -
j_gene: TRBJ1-1
CDR3aa: CASSKVGIEAFF
CDR3nt: TGTGCCAGCAGCAAGGTGGGGATTGAAGCTTTCTTT

v_gene: TRBV10-1
abundance: -
d_gene: TRBD2
j_gene: TRBJ2-3
CDR3aa: CASSGEASGGGDTQYF
CDR3nt: TGCGCCAGCAGTGGGGAGGCTAGCGGGGGAGGAGATACGCAGTATTTT

v_gene: TRBV5-8
abundance: -
d_gene: -
j_gene: TRBJ2-3
CDR3aa: CASSLKRGGTDTQYF
CDR3nt: TGTGCCAGCAGCTTGAAAAGGGGGGGCACAGATACGCAGTATTTT

v_gene: TRBV12-3/TRBV12-4
abundance: many
d_gene: -
j_gene: TRBJ1-1
CDR3aa: CASSLASGTEAFF
CDR3nt: TGTGCCAGCAGTTTGGCCTCGGGGACTGAAGCTTTCTTT

v_gene: TRBV20-1
abundance: many
d_gene: TRBD1
j_gene: TRBJ1-4
CDR3aa: CSARDRVRGEKLFF
CDR3nt: TGCAGTGCTCGTGACAGGGTTAGAGGGGAAAAACTGTTTTTT

v_gene: TRBV4-3
abundance: few
d_gene: TRBD1
j_gene: TRBJ1-2
CDR3aa: CASSPRQGVTF
CDR3nt: TGCGCCAGCAGCCCACGACAGGGGGTAACCTTC

v_gene: TRBV29-1
abundance: few
d_gene: TRBD1
j_gene: TRBJ2-3
CDR3aa: CSVAGTGKRDTQYF
CDR3nt: TGCAGCGTTGCCGGGACAGGTAAACGAGATACGCAGTATTTT

v_gene: TRBV5-1
abundance: few
d_gene: TRBD1
j_gene: TRBJ2-1
CDR3aa: CASSRDRDREQFF
CDR3nt: TGCGCCAGCAGCCGAGACAGGGATCGTGAGCAGTTCTTC

v_gene: TRBV12-3/TRBV12-4
abundance: -
d_gene: TRBD1
j_gene: TRBJ1-1
CDR3aa: CASSYGRTGVFF
CDR3nt: TGTGCCAGCAGTTACGGGAGGACAGGGGTATTCTTT

v_gene: TRBV12-3/TRBV12-4
abundance: -
d_gene: -
j_gene: TRBJ2-5
CDR3aa: CASSPRSGSETQYF
CDR3nt: TGTGCCAGCAGTCCCAGAAGTGGGTCTGAGACCCAGTACTTC